This T cell receptor beta chain is from a study of CD8+CD57+ T cells in acquired aplastic anemia. Study in general: The DNA of sorted CD4+ and CD8+ cells averaged approximately 3.4 ug. Whole-study results and caveats: Any difference that existed in CD8+ Simpson's diversity between patients and controls was not significant.

Trimming left V 5 bases short and J 9 bases short, with 11 bases between. This CDR3 contains 12 residues. Germline V CDR1 and CDR2: SGHVS, FNYEAQ. The template for TCR beta VDJ and CDR3 sequence profiling was genomic DNA. Each CDR3 protein gets one entry after TCRdb re-called the reads with MiXCR. Of about 150,000 distinct CDR3 sequences listed, over 50% are singletons. As regards this clonotype: Its matching antigen is unknown.

Patients selected for sequencing had displayed CD8+CD57+ cell expansion by flow cytometry. As a group, the patients uniformly had severe acquired aplastic anemia. No therapy was given to patients before blood sampling. The sequence was obtained from a human donor with aplastic anemia. The sample consisted of sorted CD4+, CD8+, or CD8+CD57+ T cells (not recorded which) from PBMCs. This sequence joins TRBV7-6 and TRBJ2-1, with D perhaps TRBD1 or TRBD2 (5 bases each). CDR3 in DNA: TGTGCCAGCAGCCTAGAGGGGCCTGAGCAGTTCTTC. Protein sequence: CASSLEGPEQFF.